One sample yielded the 14 T cell receptor beta chains listed below, sequenced in a study of cytotoxic CD8 clonotypes in ibrutinib-treated CLL. Measured with immunoSEQ multiplex PCR; TCRdb has only the in-frame clones, and not every one. In the table there are 100,000 to 150,000 clones, 70% to 90% of which are singletons. This specimen was PBMCs, taken after 24 months of ibrutinib treatment. The origin of the receptors is a human donor with chronic lymphocytic leukemia.

The chain couples TRBV18 to TRBJ2-2; D remains unclear. There are 17 residues in the CDR3. The ends were cut back, 0 bases at V and 4 bases at J, with 15 bases in the middle. CDR1 and CDR2 (germline): KGHSH, LQKENI. CDR3 DNA: TGTGCCAGCTCACCACCGAATCTTCGTCTGAGCACCGGGGAGCTGTTTTTT. It encodes CASSPPNLRLSTGELFF.

The chain employs TRBV10-3 and TRBJ2-7; D ambiguous. CDR1 and CDR2 from the germline V gene are ENHRY and SYGVKD. The V end was cut by 1 base, the J end by 4 bases, with 2 bases between. The length of the CDR3 is 11 residues. The CDR3 DNA reads TGTGCCATCAGTGAGTGGTACGAGCAGTACTTC. It is translated as CAISEWYEQYF.

V usage is TRBV28 and J usage is TRBJ1-1; 11 bases line up with TRBD1. The ends lost 6 bases at V and 4 bases at J; junction bases unmatched: 7. There are 15 residues in the CDR3. CDR1 is MDHEN and CDR2 is SYDVKM in the germline V gene. The CDR3 loop reads CASSRTGGLGTEAFF. The CDR3 DNA reads as TGTGCCAGCAGCCGGACAGGGGGCTTGGGCACTGAAGCTTTCTTT.

The J gene is TRBJ1-4, the V gene TRBV7-3, with D unresolved. In germline, CDR1 is SGHTA, CDR2 FQGTGA. V was clipped by 5 bases and J by 5 bases, with 12 bases between them. The CDR3 contains 14 residues. CDR3 in amino acids: CASSAKGKNEKLFF. DNA for the CDR3: TGTGCCAGCAGCGCCAAGGGAAAAAATGAAAAACTGTTTTTT. The whole variable domain, filled in from reference TRBV7-3 and TRBJ1-4, reads GAGVSQTPSNKVTEKGKYVELRCDPISGHTALYWYRQSLGQGPEFLIYFQGTGAADDSGLPNDRFFAVRPEGSVSTLKIQRTERGDSAVYLCASSAKGKNEKLFFGSGTQLSVL.

V gene TRBV4-3 combines with J gene TRBJ1-2; tentatively, D is TRBD1 (5 bases). This CDR3 is 15 amino acids long. V was cut by 4 bases and J by 0 bases, with 12 bases left in between. Germline V gene sequence: CDR1 LGHNA, CDR2 YSLEER. CDR3 amino acids: CASSLLQQANYGYTF. The CDR3, as DNA: TGCGCCAGCAGCCTACTGCAACAGGCTAACTATGGCTACACCTTC.

V usage is TRBV5-4 and J usage is TRBJ1-2, with a tentative D call TRBD1 (6 bases). Germline CDR1 and CDR2: SGHNT and YYREEE (reference sequence). CDR3 length equals 11 residues. V lost 1 base and J 11 bases, leaving 9 bases between the germline ends. In DNA, the CDR3 is TGTGCCAGCAGCTTGTACAGGGATTACACCTTC. Translated, it gives CASSLYRDYTF.

The CDR3 is CASSRVRGGTEAFF. CDR3 nucleotide sequence: TGTGCCAGTAGCAGGGTCAGGGGTGGCACTGAAGCTTTCTTT. This chain connects TRBV19 to TRBJ1-1, with D possibly matching TRBD1 (6 bases). Trimming left V 6 bases short and J 4 bases short, with 15 bases between. Germline CDR1 reads LNHDA; CDR2 reads SQIVND (reference sequence). This CDR3 has 14 residues.

The V call is TRBV7-8, the J call TRBJ1-2; D is perhaps TRBD1 (6 bases). The germline V gene has CDR1 SGHVS and CDR2 FQNEAQ. CDR3 size: 15 residues. Trimming cost V 5 bases and J 6 bases, with 19 bases left between them. The CDR3: CASSLREGEAHGYTF. The CDR3 bases are TGTGCCAGCAGCCTGCGGGAGGGGGAAGCCCATGGCTACACCTTC.

V usage is TRBV19 and J usage is TRBJ1-4; 7 bases are a match to TRBD1. The germline V gene encodes CDR1 LNHDA and CDR2 SQIVND (reference sequence). This CDR3 region has 14 residues. The junction had 9 bases not matched to a gene; V was cut back by 7 bases and J by 7 bases. DNA of the CDR3: TGTGCCAGTAAACCGACAGGGATGATTGAAAAACTGTTTTTT. Residues: CASKPTGMIEKLFF.

The rearrangement links TRBV28 to TRBJ1-1; tentatively, D is TRBD1 (6 bases). Germline CDR1 and CDR2: MDHEN and SYDVKM. The CDR3 contains 15 residues. V was trimmed by 2 bases and J by 1 base, leaving 11 bases between them. In DNA, the CDR3 is TGTGCCAGCAGTTTAGCTGGACAGAGGAACACTGAAGCTTTCTTT. Protein: CASSLAGQRNTEAFF.

This clone was seen a handful of times. The gene calls are TRBV6-4 and TRBJ2-3, with 9 nucleotides matching TRBD2. Germline assignment: CDR1 MRHNA and CDR2 SNTAGT. The J segment lost 5 bases and the V segment lost 0 bases, leaving 6 bases of the junction unmatched. The CDR3 runs to 16 residues. CDR3 loop: CASSDSGGRAVDTQYF. Written as DNA, the CDR3 is TGTGCCAGCAGTGACTCGGGCGGGAGGGCTGTAGATACGCAGTATTTT.

The chain couples TRBV30 to TRBJ2-7; maybe TRBD2 (5 bases). Looked up from germline, CDR1 is GTSNPN and CDR2 is SVGIG (reference sequence). The CDR3 loop spans 12 amino acids. The V and J ends lost 5 bases and 2 bases respectively, with 10 bases between them. CDR3 nucleotides: TGTGCCTGGGCCGGGAATCCCTACGAGCAGTACTTC. It codes for CAWAGNPYEQYF.

V is TRBV27 and J is TRBJ1-2; D is perhaps TRBD1 (5 bases). The CDR3 runs 14 residues. Germline CDR1 is MNHEY and CDR2 is SMNVEV (reference sequence). Trimming took 8 bases from V and 4 from J, leaving 17 bases between them. The CDR3 here is CASSRAGRGYGYTF. The DNA of the CDR3 is TGTGCCAGCTCCCGAGCAGGGCGCGGCTATGGCTACACCTTC.

This clone was seen once. This rearrangement joins TRBV28 to TRBJ2-7; no clear D. This CDR3 has 15 residues. The germline CDR1 and CDR2 sequences are MDHEN and SYDVKM. Trimming took 3 bases from V and 0 from J, leaving 12 bases between them. The CDR3 DNA is TGTGCCAGCAGTTTGGCCGTTTTAAGCTCCTACGAGCAGTACTTC. Translated, it gives CASSLAVLSSYEQYF.